This TCR beta chain is drawn from a study of blood T cell repertoires in COVID-19. Trimming removed 4 bases from V and 5 bases from J; junction bases left unmatched: 14. The CDR3 covers 17 residues. From germline, CDR1 is SGHTA and CDR2 FQGNSA. Study processing details: How many nucleated cells were present was estimated from reference gene primer amplification. Clones were sequenced by immunoSEQ multiplex PCR, and TCRdb holds only the in-frame ones, with some missing. V and J calls and clone size are copied from that table; D and trimming were computed from the DNA. The sample has about 250,000 clones; 80% to 90% are singletons. Enrollees, roughly 18 to 95 years old, lived in fewer than 25 US areas.

The receptor was isolated from a man aged 35 to 55 who had recovered from COVID-19. The material sequenced was PBMCs or T cells enriched from blood (not recorded which). This rearrangement joins TRBV7-2 to TRBJ2-1; 7 bases align to TRBD2. The CDR3 DNA reads TGTGCCAGCAGCTCCGGGACTACCAATAGCTTCCACAATGAGCAGTTCTTC. Translation gives CASSSGTTNSFHNEQFF.